Only one count was recorded for the clone carrying this T cell receptor (beta chain). This sample also contains other DNA sequences that code for the same CDR3. This specimen comes from a study of shared clonotypes between healthy human individuals. Study-wide context: Donor composition was a couple of women and three men, aged 18 to 49.

V was clipped by 5 bases and J by 3 bases, with 13 bases between them. Germline-derived CDR1 and CDR2 are SGHTA and FQGTGA. The CDR3 contains 15 residues. The assay was immunoSEQ multiplex PCR, and TCRdb's table has in-frame clones only and misses some. The sample includes fewer than 2.5 million clones, 80% to 95% seen only once; the top ten take about 0.34%. The sample comprised naive CD4+ T cells from PBMCs. This sample's subset: CD45RA+ positively selected. The chain links TRBV7-3 to TRBJ2-2; no clear D gene. The receptor was derived from a man in his late teens or twenties in good health. Some clones in this sample may be carry-over from other donors' samples. The CDR3 reads CASSPRTGYTGELFF. CDR3 bases: TGTGCCAGCAGCCCACGGACGGGTTACACCGGGGAGCTGTTTTTT.